This entry is about one T cell receptor beta chain. Antigen: not known. The germline V gene encodes CDR1 SQVTM and CDR2 ANQGSEA. The CDR3 loop spans 18 amino acids. J was trimmed by 3 bases and V by 1 base; bases with no gene match: 17. This sample was taken from a study of cytomegalovirus exposure and HLA in healthy donors. As for the study in general: The 130 or so validation repertoires and the approximately 690 first-cohort repertoires shared a platform, a later analysis reported. General study results and limits: Some TCR beta chains (roughly 160 of them) were listed as cytomegalovirus-associated. The dataset shows that most TCR sequences were rare, while some public TCRs occurred in many donors. Three chains linked to CMV were shown in vitro to be specific for CMV antigens.

The method was immunoSEQ multiplex PCR; TCRdb's version includes in-frame clones alone and lacks a portion of them. Among under 250,000 clones listed, approximately 87% were seen once. The TCR originated in a man aged 18 to 29 in good health and CMV-seronegative. The sequenced material came from PBMCs. The V gene is TRBV29-1, the J gene TRBJ2-7, with 8 bases identical to TRBD1. CDR3 loop: CSVEAQGASTSRIYEQYF. The CDR3 nucleotides read TGCAGCGTTGAAGCCCAGGGGGCCTCGACCTCCCGGATCTACGAGCAGTACTTC.